This TCR beta chain was recovered during a study of Ad26.COV2.S vaccination and SARS-CoV-2 variants. Overall study: In the COV1001 trial, the donor was in the Ad26.COV2.S arm. Each vaccinee took Ad26.COV2.S intramuscularly, once or twice 56 days apart.

Notes on this clone: Its specificity is unknown.

Described treatment: some 20 received Ad26.COV2.S at low or high dose, single or two shots; roughly five received placebo; per-sample allocation not given. Samples came from day 63 after the first vaccine or placebo injection. This person who donated was an adult of 18-55 years in Boston. Study-wide points: Vaccine and placebo recipients had comparable breadth of non-spike TCRs.

V lost 1 base and J lost 2, with 5 bases in between. This CDR3 is built from 14 residues. CDR1 is SGHNT and CDR2 is YENEEA in the germline V gene. TCRdb keeps only in-frame clones here, not all; method: immunoSEQ multiplex PCR. In the table there are some 390,000 clones, 75% to 90% of which are singletons. Here the sequenced sample was peripheral blood, taken in a trial of Ad26.COV2.S vaccine versus placebo. The sequence was obtained from a person between 18 and 65 years old who received the Ad26.COV2.S COVID-19 vaccine or a placebo. This chain joins TRBV11-3 and TRBJ2-2; D remains unclear. The CDR3 sequence is CASSLGPNTGELFF. The CDR3 bases are TGTGCCAGCAGCTTAGGTCCAAACACCGGGGAGCTGTTTTTT.